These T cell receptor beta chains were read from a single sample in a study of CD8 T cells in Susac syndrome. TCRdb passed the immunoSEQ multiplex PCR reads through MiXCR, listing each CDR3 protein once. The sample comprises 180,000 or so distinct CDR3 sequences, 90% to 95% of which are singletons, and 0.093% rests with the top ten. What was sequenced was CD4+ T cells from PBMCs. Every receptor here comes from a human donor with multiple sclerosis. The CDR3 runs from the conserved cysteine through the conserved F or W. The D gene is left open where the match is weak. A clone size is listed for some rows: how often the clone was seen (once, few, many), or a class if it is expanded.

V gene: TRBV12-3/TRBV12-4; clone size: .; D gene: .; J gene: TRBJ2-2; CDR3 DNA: TGTGCCAGCAGTTCCACTAACACCGGGGAGCTGTTTTTT; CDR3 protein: CASSSTNTGELFF
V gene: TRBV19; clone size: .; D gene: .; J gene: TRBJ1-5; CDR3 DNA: TGTGCCAGTAGCCTCGACCGATATCAGCCCCAGCATTTT; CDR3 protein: CASSLDRYQPQHF
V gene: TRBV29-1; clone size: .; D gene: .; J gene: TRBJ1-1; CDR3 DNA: TGCAGCGTCGCTCATAATCAAGACACTGAAGCTTTCTTT; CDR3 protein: CSVAHNQDTEAFF
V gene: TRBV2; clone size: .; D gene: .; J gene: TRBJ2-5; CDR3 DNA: TGTGCCAGCAGCCCCCGGATAGGTCAGACCCAGTACTTC; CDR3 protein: CASSPRIGQTQYF
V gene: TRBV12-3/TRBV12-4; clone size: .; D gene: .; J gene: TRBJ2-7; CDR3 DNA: TGTGCCAGCAGTGGGCCTGGCAAGCAGTACTTC; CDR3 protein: CASSGPGKQYF
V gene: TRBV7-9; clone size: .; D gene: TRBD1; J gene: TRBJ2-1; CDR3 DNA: TGTGCCAGCAGCCTGGGACAGGGGGCGTTCCATGAGCAGTTCTTC; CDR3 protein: CASSLGQGAFHEQFF
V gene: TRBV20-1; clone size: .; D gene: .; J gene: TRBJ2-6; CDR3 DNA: TGCAGTGCTAGAGGCCGGGCAGCCGGGGCCAACGTCCTGACTTTC; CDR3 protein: CSARGRAAGANVLTF
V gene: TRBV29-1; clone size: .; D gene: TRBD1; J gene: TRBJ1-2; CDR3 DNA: TGCAGCGCGAGGGGACAGTTCTATGGCTACACCTTC; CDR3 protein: CSARGQFYGYTF
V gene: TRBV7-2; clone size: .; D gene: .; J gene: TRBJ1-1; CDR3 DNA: TGTGCCAGCAGCTTGCAGGAGAACACTGAAGCTTTCTTT; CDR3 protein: CASSLQENTEAFF
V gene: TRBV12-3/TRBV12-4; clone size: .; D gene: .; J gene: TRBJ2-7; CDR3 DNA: TGTGCCAGCAGTTTTAGGGGGTCCGGGTACTACGAGCAGTACTTC; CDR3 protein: CASSFRGSGYYEQYF
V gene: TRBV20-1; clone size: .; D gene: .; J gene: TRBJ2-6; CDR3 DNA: TGCAGTGCTAGTGGGCAGGGTGCCGGGGCCAACGTCCTGACTTTC; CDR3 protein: CSASGQGAGANVLTF
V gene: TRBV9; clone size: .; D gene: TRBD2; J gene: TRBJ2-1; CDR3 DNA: TGTGCCAGCAGCGTAGGCCGGGGAGGGCCGAATGAGCAGTTCTTC; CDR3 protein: CASSVGRGGPNEQFF
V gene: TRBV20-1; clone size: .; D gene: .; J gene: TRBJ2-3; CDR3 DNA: TGCAGTGAGTCTAGCACAGATACGCAGTATTTT; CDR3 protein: CSESSTDTQYF
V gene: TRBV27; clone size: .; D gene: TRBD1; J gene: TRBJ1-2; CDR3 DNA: TGTGCCAGCAGTGTTACGGGACAGGGTGGTGGCTACACCTTC; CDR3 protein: CASSVTGQGGGYTF
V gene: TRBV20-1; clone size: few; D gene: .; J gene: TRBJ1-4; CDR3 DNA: TGCAGTGCTTCTAATGAAAAACTGTTTTTT; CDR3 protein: CSASNEKLFF
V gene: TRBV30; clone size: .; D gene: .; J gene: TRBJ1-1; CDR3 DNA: TGTGCCTGGAGTCGGTTGAACACTGAAGCTTTCTTT; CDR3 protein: CAWSRLNTEAFF
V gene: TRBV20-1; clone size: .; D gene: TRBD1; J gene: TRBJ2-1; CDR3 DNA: TGCAGTGCTGACGACAGGGCCCGGTCCTACAATGAGCAGTTCTTC; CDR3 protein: CSADDRARSYNEQFF
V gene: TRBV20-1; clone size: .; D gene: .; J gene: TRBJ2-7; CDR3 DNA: TGCAGTGCTAGAGAGGAAAGCGGACCGTTCCTCGAGCAGTACTTC; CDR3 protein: CSAREESGPFLEQYF
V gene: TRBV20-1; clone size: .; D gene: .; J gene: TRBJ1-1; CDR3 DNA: TGCAGTGCTAGAGCGCAGTCACCACAAGGTACGGCTTTCTTT; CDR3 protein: CSARAQSPQGTAFF
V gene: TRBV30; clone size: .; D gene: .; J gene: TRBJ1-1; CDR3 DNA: TGTGCCTGGAATGTCGTGCCCGGACCCAAAGCTTTCTTT; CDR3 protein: CAWNVVPGPKAFF
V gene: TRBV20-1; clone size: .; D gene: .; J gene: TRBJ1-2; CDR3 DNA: TGCAGTGTCAGTCAGGGCTCTAACTATGGCTACACCTTC; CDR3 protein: CSVSQGSNYGYTF
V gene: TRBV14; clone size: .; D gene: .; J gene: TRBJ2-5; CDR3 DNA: TGTGCCAGCAGCCATGGTGGTAGAGAAGAGACCCAGTACTTC; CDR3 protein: CASSHGGREETQYF
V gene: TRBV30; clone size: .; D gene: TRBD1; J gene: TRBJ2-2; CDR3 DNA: TGTGCCTACAACAGGGGGCTGGTGACCGGGGAGCTGTTTTTT; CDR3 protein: CAYNRGLVTGELFF
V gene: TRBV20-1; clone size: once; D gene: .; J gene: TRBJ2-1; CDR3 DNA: TGCAGTGCTTTTGGGCGGATTTACAATGAGCAGTTCTTC; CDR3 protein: CSAFGRIYNEQFF
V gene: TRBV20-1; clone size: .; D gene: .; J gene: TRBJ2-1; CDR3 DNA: TGCAGTGCTAGACAGGGGAACATTTACGGTGAGCAGTTCTTC; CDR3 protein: CSARQGNIYGEQFF
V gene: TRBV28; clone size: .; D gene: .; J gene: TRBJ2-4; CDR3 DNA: TGTGCCAGCAGTTTCTCGCCGGACATTCAGTACTTC; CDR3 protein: CASSFSPDIQYF
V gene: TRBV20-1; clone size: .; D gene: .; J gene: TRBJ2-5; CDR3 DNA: TGCAGTGCTATAGGGCCTCAAGAGACCCAGTACTTC; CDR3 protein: CSAIGPQETQYF
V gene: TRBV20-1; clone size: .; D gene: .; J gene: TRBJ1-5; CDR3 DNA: TGCAGTGCCCGGCCAGGAGATAGCAATCAGCCCCAGCATTTT; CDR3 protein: CSARPGDSNQPQHF
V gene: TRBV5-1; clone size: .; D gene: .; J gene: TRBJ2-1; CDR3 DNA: TGCGCCAGCAGCAGTAGGTCCAGAGGGGCTGATGAGCAGTTCTTC; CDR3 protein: CASSSRSRGADEQFF
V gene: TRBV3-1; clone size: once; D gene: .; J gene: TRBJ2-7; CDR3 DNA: TGTGCCAGCAGCCTAGCGCTTAGCTCCTACGAGCAGTACTTC; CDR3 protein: CASSLALSSYEQYF
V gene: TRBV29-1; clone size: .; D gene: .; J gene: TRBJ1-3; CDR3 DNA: TGCAGCGTGAGGGGGGGGCTGTCTGGAAACACCATATATTTT; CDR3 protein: CSVRGGLSGNTIYF
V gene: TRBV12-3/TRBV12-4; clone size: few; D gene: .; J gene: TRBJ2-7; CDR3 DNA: TGTGCCAGCAGTTTAACAGGATACGAGCAGTACTTC; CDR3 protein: CASSLTGYEQYF
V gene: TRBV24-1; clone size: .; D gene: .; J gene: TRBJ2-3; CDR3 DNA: TGTGCCACCAGTGATTTGAAGGGACCACGAGGGGTAGATACGCAGTATTTT; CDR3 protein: CATSDLKGPRGVDTQYF
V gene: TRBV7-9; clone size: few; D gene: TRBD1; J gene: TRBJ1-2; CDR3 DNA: TGTGCCAGCAGCTCGGGACAGCTTAACTATGGCTACACCTTC; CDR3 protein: CASSSGQLNYGYTF
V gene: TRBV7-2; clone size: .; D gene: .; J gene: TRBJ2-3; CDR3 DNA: TGTGCCAGCAGCTTAGAGGCCCTCGATACGCAGTATTTT; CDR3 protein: CASSLEALDTQYF
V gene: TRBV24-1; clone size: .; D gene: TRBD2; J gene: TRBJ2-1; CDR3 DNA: TGTGCCACCAGTGATAGCGGGAGGGCCGGTAATGAGCAGTTCTTC; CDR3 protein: CATSDSGRAGNEQFF
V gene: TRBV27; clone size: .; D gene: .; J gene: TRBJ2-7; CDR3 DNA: TGTGCCAGCAGTTTGCTAGGGTACGAGCAGTACTTC; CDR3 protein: CASSLLGYEQYF